The 19 T cell receptor beta chains given below trace back to one sample, sequenced in a study of cytomegalovirus exposure and HLA in healthy donors. It was with 60 Vbeta and 13 Jbeta primers that the PCR ran. The repertoire was sequenced with immunoSEQ multiplex PCR; TCRdb's copy has only in-frame clones and lacks some. There are about 77,000 clones in the sample; over 65% occur only once, and around 4.5% lies in the top ten. The specimen was PBMCs. The source is a man aged 40-49 years in good health and CMV-seronegative.

The genes are TRBV4-3 and TRBJ2-2; D ambiguous. The CDR3 has 14 residues. Germline values: CDR1 LGHNA, CDR2 YSLEER. V lost 0 bases to trimming and J lost 6 bases, with 8 bases between them. The CDR3 region is CASSQDGLAGELFF. For the CDR3, the DNA is TGCGCCAGCAGCCAAGATGGGCTTGCCGGGGAGCTGTTTTTT.

The V call is TRBV5-8, the J call TRBJ1-5, with 7 bases matching TRBD1. This CDR3 has 14 residues. V shed 4 bases and J 7 bases; nucleotides not matched to a gene: 8. CDR1 SGHTS and CDR2 YDEGEE come from the germline V gene. In DNA form, the CDR3 reads TGTGCCAGCAGCCCTGACAGGGACGGGCAGCCCCAGCATTTT. This translates into CASSPDRDGQPQHF.

The rearrangement joins TRBV6-6 to TRBJ1-1; perhaps TRBD1 as D (6 bases). CDR3 length: 11 residues. V lost 6 bases, J lost 11 bases, and 13 bases lay in between. CDR1 and CDR2 from the germline V gene are MNHNY and SVGAGI (reference sequence). The CDR3 DNA follows: TGTGCCAGCAGCCAAAGACAGGATGCTTTCTTT. It translates to CASSQRQDAFF.

The table lists this clone with a few counts. The rearrangement links TRBV2 to TRBJ2-7; TRBD2 matches 9 bases. Germline V gene lookup returns CDR1 SNHLY and CDR2 FYNNEI. The CDR3 loop spans 15 amino acids. V trimming: 5 bases; J trimming: 4 bases; junction bases outside the gene matches: 9. The CDR3 here is CASSPLAGANYEQYF. CDR3 bases: TGTGCCAGCAGTCCTTTAGCGGGAGCTAATTACGAGCAGTACTTC.

This sequence joins TRBV28 and TRBJ1-2; 10 bases are shared with TRBD1. CDR1 and CDR2 from the germline V gene are MDHEN and SYDVKM. The CDR3 contains 16 residues. J was trimmed by 7 bases and V by 6 bases; bases with no gene match: 14. The CDR3 nucleotides are TGTGCCAGCAGATTTTTTCCGGGACAGGGGTTAAGTGGCTACACCTTC. Amino acid sequence: CASRFFPGQGLSGYTF.

This clone was counted once. This chain uses TRBV7-2 with TRBJ2-1; 10 nucleotides line up with TRBD2. The trim removed 4 bases at V and 6 bases at J, leaving 6 bases unmatched. Germline V gives CDR1 SGHTA, CDR2 FQGNSA. The CDR3 spans 15 residues. The CDR3 bases are TGTGCCAGCAGCTCCCCGGGACTAGCGATCAATGAGCAGTTCTTC. This translates into CASSSPGLAINEQFF.

The chain links TRBV9 to TRBJ2-3, with 8 bases matching TRBD2. This CDR3 spans 16 amino acids. The germline V gene has CDR1 SGDLS and CDR2 YYNGEE. Trimming removed 2 bases from V and 0 bases from J; junction bases left unmatched: 5. The CDR3 loop is CASSVRAGESTDTQYF. The CDR3 coding sequence is TGTGCCAGCAGCGTTAGAGCGGGAGAAAGCACAGATACGCAGTATTTT.

The chain combines TRBV30 with TRBJ1-1, with D possibly TRBD1 on 6 matching bases. V was pared by 2 bases and J by 6 bases, with 13 bases between. There are 13 residues in the CDR3. CDR1 is GTSNPN and CDR2 is SVGIG in the germline V gene (reference sequence). CDR3 region: CAWSQSRGAEAFF. The DNA for the CDR3 is TGTGCCTGGAGTCAATCCAGGGGCGCTGAAGCTTTCTTT.

This clone was observed a handful of times. The chain couples TRBV4-3 to TRBJ2-2; 7 positions agree with TRBD2. This CDR3 is 15 amino acids long. In germline, CDR1 is LGHNA, CDR2 YSLEER. Trimming at V came to 5 bases and at J to 4 bases, leaving 7 bases not matched to a gene. CDR3: CASSLAGASTGELFF. For the CDR3, the DNA is TGCGCCAGCAGCTTAGCGGGTGCGAGCACCGGGGAGCTGTTTTTT.

The chain uses TRBV7-3 and TRBJ1-1; tentative D call: TRBD1 (5 bases). Germline CDR1 reads SGHTA; CDR2 reads FQGTGA. V was cut by 1 base and J by 1 base, with 13 bases left in between. The CDR3 length is 16 residues. CDR3 loop: CASSLIRAGPNTEAFF. As DNA, the CDR3 is TGTGCCAGCAGCTTAATCAGGGCCGGCCCGAACACTGAAGCTTTCTTT. The full variable domain, in which reference TRBV7-3 and TRBJ1-1 provide the parts outside the CDR3, is GAGVSQTPSNKVTEKGKYVELRCDPISGHTALYWYRQSLGQGPEFLIYFQGTGAADDSGLPNDRFFAVRPEGSVSTLKIQRTERGDSAVYLCASSLIRAGPNTEAFFGQGTRLTVV.

The gene calls are TRBV19 and TRBJ2-7; perhaps TRBD2 as D (5 bases). CDR1 is LNHDA, CDR2 SQIVND, per germline (reference sequence). Trimming removed 3 bases at V and 3 bases at J, with 9 bases between. The length of the CDR3 is 13 residues. The CDR3 DNA reads as TGTGCCAGTAGTATGGCTAGCAACTACGAGCAGTACTTC. Its protein product is CASSMASNYEQYF.

This clone came up a few times. V is TRBV9 and J is TRBJ2-1, with 10 nucleotides matching TRBD2. Germline lookup yields CDR1 SGDLS and CDR2 YYNGEE. Unmatched junction bases numbered 7, after V lost 3 bases and J lost 4 bases. This CDR3 region has 16 residues. CDR3 in DNA: TGTGCCAGCAGCGGAAAGGGACTAGCGTATTACAATGAGCAGTTCTTC. Translated: CASSGKGLAYYNEQFF.

The chain carries TRBV5-1 and TRBJ1-3; D not certain. V was trimmed by 0 bases and J by 0 bases, leaving 10 bases between them. The CDR3 contains 16 residues. The germline CDR1 and CDR2 sequences are SGHRS and YFSETQ. The CDR3: CASSLDSRSSGNTIYF. The DNA of the CDR3 is TGCGCCAGCAGCTTGGACAGCCGATCCTCTGGAAACACCATATATTTT.

This clone has only one observation. This rearrangement joins TRBV4-3 to TRBJ2-1; 8 bases are shared with TRBD1. The germline gives CDR1 LGHNA, CDR2 YSLEER. The J segment lost 8 bases and the V segment lost 4 bases, leaving 10 bases of the junction unmatched. The CDR3 has 15 amino acids. CDR3 DNA: TGCGCCAGCAGCCTACAGGACAGGGCCGGGGATGAGCAGTTCTTC. Amino acids: CASSLQDRAGDEQFF.

The V gene is TRBV2, the J gene TRBJ2-4, with 9 positions matching TRBD1. The germline V gene has CDR1 SNHLY and CDR2 FYNNEI. CDR3 length: 17 amino acids. Trimming cost V 7 bases and J 2 bases; bases outside gene matches: 12. DNA for the CDR3: TGTGCCAGCACACGGGACAGGGTTGAAAAAACCAAAAACATTCAGTACTTC. Protein sequence: CASTRDRVEKTKNIQYF.

The chain employs TRBV2 and TRBJ2-6; TRBD2 is a possible D gene (5 bases). Germline V gene lookup returns CDR1 SNHLY and CDR2 FYNNEI. The V gene lost 7 bases and the J gene lost 0 bases, with 19 bases spanning the gap. The CDR3 runs to 18 residues. DNA of the CDR3: TGTGCCAGCACCGAGAGGGTTCCAAGAGTCTCTGGGGCCAACGTCCTGACTTTC. It codes for CASTERVPRVSGANVLTF.

This chain uses TRBV18 with TRBJ2-5; unclear D gene. The J call may be faulty, since TRBJ2-7 better matches the DNA end. CDR3 size: 13 residues. Looked up from germline, CDR1 is KGHSH and CDR2 is LQKENI. The CDR3 bases are TGTGCCAGCTCACCAATTACTTCCTACGAGCAGTACTTC. This translates into CASSPITSYEQYF.

This chain joins TRBV9 and TRBJ2-2, with D uncertain. CDR3 length: 12 amino acids. Germline V gene lookup returns CDR1 SGDLS and CDR2 YYNGEE. The ends were cut back, 4 bases at V and 7 bases at J, with 8 bases in the middle. The CDR3 is CASSTPGGELFF. The CDR3 DNA follows: TGTGCCAGCAGCACCCCAGGCGGGGAGCTGTTTTTT. The full variable domain, in which reference TRBV9 and TRBJ2-2 provide the parts outside the CDR3, is DSGVTQTPKHLITATGQRVTLRCSPRSGDLSVYWYQQSLDQGLQFLIQYYNGEERAKGNILERFSAQQFPDLHSELNLSSLELGDSALYFCASSTPGGELFFGEGSRLTVL.

The chain recombines TRBV19 with TRBJ1-4; D remains ambiguous. Germline V gives CDR1 LNHDA, CDR2 SQIVND (reference sequence). CDR3 length: 17 amino acids. V shed 5 bases and J shed 0 bases, with 16 bases lying between them. In DNA form, the CDR3 reads TGTGCCAGTAGTGCCTGGGCCCGTCGGACAACTAATGAAAAACTGTTTTTT. Translation gives CASSAWARRTTNEKLFF.